The entry below describes one T cell receptor beta chain. Its cognate antigen is unknown. These data come from a study of OX40 agonist ivuxolimab in advanced cancers. Overall study: An agonistic human IgG2 monoclonal antibody against OX40 (CD134) was given. The study gave patients intravenous ivuxolimab at 0.01 to 10 mg/kg every 2 weeks. Three dose-escalation patients had partial responses: one with hepatocellular carcinoma and two with cutaneous melanoma. Study-wide results and caveats: There were also nonresponders showing low normalized T-cell clonal expansion.

V was shortened by 8 bases and J by 6 bases, with 21 bases between the two germline ends. CDR3 size: 15 residues. The germline CDR1 and CDR2 sequences are MNHEY and SMNVEV (reference sequence). Data came from immunoSEQ multiplex PCR; TCRdb stores just in-frame clones and leaves some out. The data hold 100,000 or so clones, with approximately 91% observed a single time. This sample comprised CD4+ or CD8+ T cells sorted from blood, obtained in a trial of the OX40 agonist ivuxolimab. The receptor was isolated from an adult with an advanced solid tumor such as melanoma, head and neck, liver or kidney cancer. The V and J genes are TRBV27 and TRBJ2-3; TRBD2 might be the D (5 bases). The CDR3 DNA follows: TGTGCCAGCCGATGGGCCCGGGATAGTACGGATACGCAGTATTTT. It is translated as CASRWARDSTDTQYF.